These 25 T cell receptor beta chains share one sample of origin, sequenced in a study of CD8+ T cells in alopecia areata. As to treatment: oral pan-JAK inhibitor, 5-10 mg twice daily. RNA was isolated and reverse transcribed to cDNA, the sequencing template. Repertoires were generated with immunoSEQ multiplex PCR, while TCRdb's copy carries only in-frame clones and drops some. The sample shows around 270,000 clones, roughly 60% of them seen only once. Sequenced here: CD4+ T cells sorted from blood, sampled at week 24, from a patient treated with tofacitinib. These receptors were obtained from a human donor with alopecia areata.

This rearrangement joins TRBV2 to TRBJ1-2, with 8 bases that match TRBD1. V was pared by 6 bases and J by 13 bases, with 10 bases of the junction left unmatched. The CDR3 totals 12 residues. The germline gives CDR1 SNHLY, CDR2 FYNNEI. In nucleotides, the CDR3 is TGTGCCAGCAGGAAGGGCCAGGGGGCCTTCACCTTC. This encodes CASRKGQGAFTF.

This clone was observed a few times. This chain uses TRBV4-1 with TRBJ2-1; no clear D gene. This CDR3 has 15 residues. Trimming cost V 0 bases and J 2 bases, with 8 bases left between them. The germline gives CDR1 MGHRA, CDR2 YSYEKL. The CDR3, as DNA: TGCGCCAGCAGCCAAGATCTCATACCCTACAATGAGCAGTTCTTC. Translation: CASSQDLIPYNEQFF.

The rearrangement uses TRBV2 and TRBJ2-7; a weak D match, TRBD2 (6 bases). Germline V gene lookup returns CDR1 SNHLY and CDR2 FYNNEI. The V end was cut by 4 bases, the J end by 2 bases, with 9 bases between. The CDR3 contains 13 residues. The CDR3 DNA sequence: TGTGCCAGCAGTGGGGAGGTTACCTACGAGCAGTACTTC. Translation: CASSGEVTYEQYF.

This clone was seen just once. This chain links TRBV15 with TRBJ2-5; TRBD2 might be the D (5 bases). The CDR3 covers 13 residues. V was trimmed by 8 bases and J by 2 bases, leaving 12 bases between them. Per the germline V gene, CDR1 is LNHNV and CDR2 is YYDKDF (reference sequence). CDR3 sequence: CATRGPGQETQYF. CDR3 in DNA: TGTGCCACCCGAGGACCGGGGCAAGAGACCCAGTACTTC.

The rearrangement joins TRBV5-6 to TRBJ1-1; the match to TRBD1 covers 10 bases. Germline values: CDR1 SGHDT, CDR2 YYEEEE. J was trimmed by 5 bases and V by 4 bases; bases with no gene match: 11. CDR3 length equals 16 residues. The CDR3 reads CASSQRRQGANTEAFF. CDR3 nucleotides: TGTGCCAGCAGCCAAAGGAGACAGGGGGCGAATACTGAAGCTTTCTTT.

On this clone itself: Sequence at one end of the junction differs from germline and may be a read error. The J gene is TRBJ2-1, the V gene TRBV7-2; TRBD2 might be the D (7 bases). The CDR3 consists of 15 residues. The germline V gene has CDR1 SGHTA and CDR2 FQGNSA. CDR3 amino acids: CASSSRGALYNERFF. As DNA, the CDR3 is TGTGCCAGCAGCTCCCGGGGGGCCCTCTACAATGAGCGGTTCTTC.

The gene calls are TRBV29-1 and TRBJ2-7; TRBD1 agrees at 7 bases. This CDR3 is built from 12 residues. Germline V gives CDR1 SQVTM, CDR2 ANQGSEA. V was clipped by 6 bases and J by 7 bases; unmatched bases: 9. The CDR3 nucleotides are TGCAGCGTCACACAGGGGAGTGGTGAGCAGTACTTC. This codes for CSVTQGSGEQYF.

The CDR3 sequence is CAWTALNTGELFF. CDR3 nucleotide sequence: TGTGCCTGGACTGCCTTGAACACCGGGGAGCTGTTTTTT. This chain uses TRBV30 with TRBJ2-2; D unclear. This CDR3 has 13 amino acids. V was cut by 4 bases and J by 1 base, with 7 bases left in between. Germline V gene sequence: CDR1 GTSNPN, CDR2 SVGIG (reference sequence).

Worth noting for this clone: The sample holds other DNA sequences that translate to the same CDR3. V usage is TRBV30 and J usage is TRBJ1-2; D not certain. Between the trimmed V and J ends, which lost 0 bases and 5 bases, there was a span of 4 bases. Germline V gives CDR1 GTSNPN, CDR2 SVGIG (reference sequence). The CDR3 runs 11 residues. CDR3 loop: CAWSVNYGYTF. The CDR3 nucleotides are TGTGCCTGGAGTGTGAATTATGGCTACACCTTC.

In its sample, this clone was seen a few times. The CDR3 loop is CASSSTGGNYNEQFF. DNA for the CDR3: TGTGCCAGCAGCTCGACAGGGGGCAACTACAATGAGCAGTTCTTC. The chain is built from TRBV7-9 and TRBJ2-1, with 10 bases fitting TRBD1. The germline V gene has CDR1 SEHNR and CDR2 FQNEAQ (reference sequence). This CDR3 region has 15 residues. V was clipped by 4 bases and J by 3 bases; unmatched bases: 3.

The chain combines TRBV9 with TRBJ1-6; TRBD1 might be the D (5 bases). V lost 7 bases and J lost 7, with 12 bases in between. CDR1 and CDR2 from the germline V gene are SGDLS and YYNGEE. This CDR3 has 13 residues. CDR3 nucleotide sequence: TGTGCCAGCGGTCCCAGGGAAAATTCACCCCTCCACTTT. Translating it yields CASGPRENSPLHF. Full variable domain (remainder filled in from reference TRBV9 and TRBJ1-6): DSGVTQTPKHLITATGQRVTLRCSPRSGDLSVYWYQQSLDQGLQFLIQYYNGEERAKGNILERFSAQQFPDLHSELNLSSLELGDSALYFCASGPRENSPLHFGNGTRLTVT.

The chain uses TRBV10-3 and TRBJ2-7; 10 bases agree with TRBD2. This CDR3 comprises 14 residues. Germline V gene sequence: CDR1 ENHRY, CDR2 SYGVKD. V was pared by 6 bases and J by 0 bases, with 2 bases of the junction left unmatched. CDR3 nucleotide sequence: TGTGCCATCAGACCTAGCGGGAGCTCCTACGAGCAGTACTTC. Residues: CAIRPSGSSYEQYF.

A word on this clone: At the DNA level, this CDR3 is encoded by other sequences in the same sample as well. The rearrangement uses TRBV30 and TRBJ2-5; D is ambiguous. Trimming cost V 1 base and J 3 bases, with 3 bases left between them. The CDR3 covers 11 residues. Germline CDR1 and CDR2: GTSNPN and SVGIG (reference sequence). The CDR3 DNA follows: TGTGCCTGGAGTGCGAAAGAGACCCAGTACTTC. Protein product: CAWSAKETQYF.

V is TRBV10-3 and J is TRBJ1-1; TRBD1 agrees at 7 bases. Germline loops: CDR1 ENHRY, CDR2 SYGVKD. The trim removed 0 bases at V and 2 bases at J, leaving 3 bases unmatched. There are 15 residues in the CDR3. CDR3 residues: CAISESGQDNTEAFF. The CDR3 DNA follows: TGTGCCATCAGTGAGTCCGGACAGGACAACACTGAAGCTTTCTTT.

This clone was seen a few times. J is TRBJ1-1 and V is TRBV29-1; D unclear. Trimming removed 1 base from V and 0 bases from J, with 9 bases in between. Germline lookup yields CDR1 SQVTM and CDR2 ANQGSEA. This CDR3 has 14 amino acids. The CDR3 region has the DNA TGCAGCGTTGAAGGTATGGGAATGAACACTGAAGCTTTCTTT. It translates to CSVEGMGMNTEAFF.

The chain recombines TRBV4-3 with TRBJ2-5; the D is unclear. The CDR3 sequence is 13 residues long. Germline V gene sequence: CDR1 LGHNA, CDR2 YSLEER. Trimming took off 1 base at V and 5 bases at J, with 8 bases between the two ends. The CDR3 loop reads CASSQGVVETQYF. The DNA for the CDR3 is TGCGCCAGCAGCCAAGGCGTGGTGGAGACCCAGTACTTC.

The chain employs TRBV7-9 and TRBJ2-1; no firm D call. CDR1 and CDR2 from the germline V gene are SEHNR and FQNEAQ (reference sequence). CDR3 length equals 13 residues. Trimming removed 2 bases from V and 6 bases from J, with 8 bases in between. As DNA, the CDR3 is TGTGCCAGCAGCTTAACTCCGGCCAATGAGCAGTTCTTC. Its translation: CASSLTPANEQFF.

The chain joins TRBV11-2 to TRBJ1-6; tentatively, D is TRBD1 (6 bases). In germline, CDR1 is SGHAT, CDR2 FQNNGV. V lost 3 bases, J lost 9 bases, and 12 bases lay in between. The CDR3 is made up of 14 amino acids. The CDR3 DNA sequence: TGTGCCAGCAGCTTCTCACAGGGTGGTTCACCCCTCCACTTT. Its protein product is CASSFSQGGSPLHF.

V usage is TRBV28 and J usage is TRBJ1-1, with unresolved D. CDR3 length: 14 amino acids. Trimming took off 3 bases at V and 2 bases at J, with 10 bases between the two ends. CDR1 and CDR2 (germline): MDHEN, SYDVKM. The CDR3 sequence: CASSLGPINTEAFF. The CDR3 DNA sequence: TGTGCCAGCAGTTTGGGTCCGATCAACACTGAAGCTTTCTTT.

This chain joins TRBV9 and TRBJ1-2; unclear D gene. Deletions cut 0 bases from V and 4 bases from J, with 13 bases between. The CDR3 is 15 residues long. Per the germline V gene, CDR1 is SGDLS and CDR2 is YYNGEE. This CDR3 reads CASSVVPGTTYGYTF. The CDR3 DNA follows: TGTGCCAGCAGCGTAGTTCCAGGAACCACCTATGGCTACACCTTC. Complete variable domain (other parts from reference TRBV9 and TRBJ1-2): DSGVTQTPKHLITATGQRVTLRCSPRSGDLSVYWYQQSLDQGLQFLIQYYNGEERAKGNILERFSAQQFPDLHSELNLSSLELGDSALYFCASSVVPGTTYGYTFGSGTRLTVV.

As regards this clone: One end of the junction does not line up with germline, which may come from a read error. The chain carries TRBV7-2 and TRBJ2-7, with 7 positions matching TRBD1. Germline lookup yields CDR1 SGHTA and CDR2 FQGNSA. There are 17 residues in the CDR3. The DNA for the CDR3 is TGTGCCGGCAGCTTAGGGTTGTGGGACAGTTTCACCTACGAGCAGTACTTC. Translation: CAGSLGLWDSFTYEQYF.

Notes on this clone: Other DNA sequences in the same sample also yield this CDR3. The V gene is TRBV18, the J gene TRBJ2-5, with unresolved D. Germline CDR1 reads KGHSH; CDR2 reads LQKENI. V was trimmed by 3 bases and J by 3 bases, leaving 2 bases between them. The CDR3 length is 11 residues. The CDR3 loop reads CASSPEETQYF. The CDR3 DNA sequence: TGTGCCAGCTCACCCGAAGAGACCCAGTACTTC.

This clone is a singleton in its sample. The chain has TRBV15 and TRBJ1-2, with D hard to call. There are 16 residues in the CDR3. CDR1 is LNHNV and CDR2 is YYDKDF in the germline V gene (reference sequence). The ends were cut back, 0 bases at V and 2 bases at J, with 13 bases in the middle. CDR3 region: CATSREVGRRNYGYTF. CDR3 nucleotides: TGTGCCACCAGCAGAGAGGTGGGCCGGAGGAACTATGGCTACACCTTC.

The gene calls are TRBV2 and TRBJ1-3; TRBD1 is a possible D gene (5 bases). This CDR3 has 12 residues. V was shortened by 10 bases and J by 4 bases, with 11 bases between the two germline ends. From germline, CDR1 is SNHLY and CDR2 FYNNEI. For the CDR3, the DNA is TGTGCCATCCGGGACCGCGGAAACACCATATATTTT. It yields the protein CAIRDRGNTIYF.

This clone has only a few counts. The same CDR3 arises from other DNA sequences in this sample as well. The CDR3 loop is CASSPGSGANVLTF. CDR3 nucleotide sequence: TGCGCCAGCAGCCCAGGGTCAGGGGCCAACGTCCTGACTTTC. V is TRBV4-1 and J is TRBJ2-6; D is perhaps TRBD1 (5 bases). The CDR3 runs 14 residues. V was clipped by 4 bases and J by 4 bases, with 8 bases between them. CDR1 is MGHRA, CDR2 YSYEKL, per germline.